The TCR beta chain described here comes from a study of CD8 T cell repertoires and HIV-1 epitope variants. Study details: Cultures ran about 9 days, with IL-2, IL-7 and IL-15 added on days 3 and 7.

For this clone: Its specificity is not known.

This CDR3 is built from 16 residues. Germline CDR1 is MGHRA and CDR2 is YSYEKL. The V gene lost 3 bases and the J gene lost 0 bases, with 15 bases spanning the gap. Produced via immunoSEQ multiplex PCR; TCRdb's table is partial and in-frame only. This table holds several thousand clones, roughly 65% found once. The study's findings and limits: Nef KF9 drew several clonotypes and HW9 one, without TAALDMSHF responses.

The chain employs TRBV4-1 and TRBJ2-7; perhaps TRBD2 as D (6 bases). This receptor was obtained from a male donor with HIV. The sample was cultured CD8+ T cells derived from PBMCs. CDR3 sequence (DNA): TGCGCCAGCAGCCATCAGGGACTGGAGAGCTCCTACGAGCAGTACTTC. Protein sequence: CASSHQGLESSYEQYF.